This T cell receptor (beta chain) was retrieved from a study of shared clonotypes between healthy human individuals. Comment on this clone: Distinct nucleotide sequences in the sample also encode this CDR3.

Profiled with immunoSEQ multiplex PCR; TCRdb holds only in-frame clones, not every one. Here the sample spans millions of clones, roughly 94% being singletons. Unmatched junction bases numbered 2, after V lost 6 bases and J lost 0 bases. CDR3 length: 13 residues. Germline V lookup: CDR1 KGHSH, CDR2 LQKENI. Input material: naive CD4+ T cells sorted from blood. Subset defined: CD45RA+ positively selected. This receptor was obtained from a man younger than 35 in good health. V gene TRBV18 combines with J gene TRBJ2-7; 7 bases match TRBD2. CDR3 sequence reads: CASSRDYSYEQYF. The CDR3, as DNA: TGTGCCAGCTCCCGGGACTACTCCTACGAGCAGTACTTC.